The 24 T cell receptor beta chains below all came from one sample that was sequenced in a study of T cell changes during pregnancy in multiple sclerosis. Produced via immunoSEQ multiplex PCR; TCRdb's table is partial and in-frame only. The profile covers tens of thousands of clones, with over 85% appearing a single time and 3.5% to 4.5% taken by the ten largest. This specimen consisted of peripheral blood, obtained after pregnancy. The receptors shown here come from a female donor in good health, enrolled as a control in a pregnancy study.

The chain couples TRBV4-2 to TRBJ2-7, with TRBD2 identical over 9 bases. The CDR3 runs 18 residues. After removal of 3 bases from V and 4 bases from J, the junction contained 16 bases not matched to a gene. Germline CDR1 is LGHNA and CDR2 is YNFKEQ. The CDR3 reads CASSQSAAREGLVYEQYF. CDR3 nucleotide sequence: TGTGCCAGCAGCCAGTCCGCGGCGCGGGAGGGCCTTGTGTACGAGCAGTACTTC.

The chain couples TRBV10-3 to TRBJ2-1; the match to TRBD2 covers 9 bases. Germline lookup yields CDR1 ENHRY and CDR2 SYGVKD. The CDR3 has 14 amino acids. V shed 8 bases, J shed 7 bases, and the junction held 9 bases outside the gene matches. The DNA for the CDR3 is TGTGCCATCGGGATAGCGGGAGAGAGAAATGAGCAGTTCTTC. It specifies CAIGIAGERNEQFF.

This chain uses TRBV5-1 with TRBJ1-5; D perhaps matches TRBD1 (5 bases). CDR1 SGHRS and CDR2 YFSETQ come from the germline V gene. Trimming cost V 3 bases and J 7 bases, with 11 bases left between them. The CDR3 totals 13 residues. In nucleotides, the CDR3 is TGCGCCAGCAGCTCAGGGCCAGGGCAGCCCCAGCATTTT. This translates into CASSSGPGQPQHF. The full variable domain, completed using reference TRBV5-1 and TRBJ1-5, is KAGVTQTPRYLIKTRGQQVTLSCSPISGHRSVSWYQQTPGQGLQFLFEYFSETQRNKGNFPGRFSGRQFSNSRSEMNVSTLELGDSALYLCASSSGPGQPQHFGDGTRLSIL.

This clone appeared once. Other DNA sequences of this sample code for an identical CDR3. V usage is TRBV5-4 and J usage is TRBJ2-1; tentatively, D is TRBD1 (7 bases). With 0 bases removed from V and 7 bases from J, the gap between germline ends came to 8 bases. Germline V gene data show CDR1 as SGHNT and CDR2 as YYREEE (reference sequence). CDR3 size: 13 residues. Written as DNA, the CDR3 is TGTGCCAGCAGCTTGGCAGGGGGGAATGAGCAGTTCTTC. The encoded protein is CASSLAGGNEQFF.

The chain recombines TRBV18 with TRBJ2-3, with D possibly TRBD2 on 5 matching bases. The CDR3 is made up of 16 amino acids. The ends were cut back, 6 bases at V and 0 bases at J, with 16 bases in the middle. CDR1 is KGHSH, CDR2 LQKENI, per germline. As DNA, the CDR3 is TGTGCCAGCTCGCGGGCCGACCATCCTAGCACAGATACGCAGTATTTT. As protein: CASSRADHPSTDTQYF.

The chain links TRBV25-1 to TRBJ2-1; TRBD1 aligns across 9 bases. J was trimmed by 3 bases and V by 3 bases; bases with no gene match: 6. This CDR3 spans 16 amino acids. Germline values: CDR1 MGHDK, CDR2 SYGVNS. Written as DNA, the CDR3 is TGTGCCAGCAGTGACTCGGGACAGGGCCACTACAATGAGCAGTTCTTC. Translation gives CASSDSGQGHYNEQFF. Based on the CDR3 plus reference TRBV25-1 and TRBJ2-1, the full variable domain is EADIYQTPRYLVIGTGKKITLECSQTMGHDKMYWYQQDPGMELHLIHYSYGVNSTEKGDLSSESTVSRIRTEHFPLTLESARPSHTSQYLCASSDSGQGHYNEQFFGPGTRLTVL.

The chain employs TRBV6-1 and TRBJ1-3; D is undetermined. In germline, CDR1 is MNHNS, CDR2 SASEGT. The CDR3 contains 11 residues. Trimming removed 6 bases from V and 9 bases from J, with 9 bases in between. For the CDR3, the DNA is TGTGCCAGCAGCCCCTTTAGCACCATATATTTT. Translation gives CASSPFSTIYF.

The rearrangement links TRBV9 to TRBJ2-5; 9 bases map to TRBD1. This CDR3 is 14 amino acids long. Germline trimming cut 4 bases from V and 3 bases from J; bases unmatched to any gene: 4. Germline V lookup: CDR1 SGDLS, CDR2 YYNGEE. CDR3 DNA sequence: TGTGCCAGCAGCCCCCGGACAGGGGAAGAGACCCAGTACTTC. Translated: CASSPRTGEETQYF.

The J gene is TRBJ2-1, the V gene TRBV15; 8 bases match TRBD2. Germline V lookup: CDR1 LNHNV, CDR2 YYDKDF (reference sequence). Unmatched junction bases numbered 10, after V lost 3 bases and J lost 3 bases. The CDR3 length is 17 residues. The CDR3 reads CATSSWGGGPDYNEQFF. The CDR3 DNA sequence: TGTGCCACCAGCAGTTGGGGCGGGGGGCCCGACTACAATGAGCAGTTCTTC.

This chain joins TRBV4-1 and TRBJ2-4; 11 nucleotides agree with TRBD1. In germline, CDR1 is MGHRA, CDR2 YSYEKL. The CDR3 contains 19 residues. Trimming at V came to 0 bases and at J to 8 bases, leaving 15 bases not matched to a gene. The CDR3 is CASSQDRGAAGTGGYIQYF. For the CDR3, the DNA is TGCGCCAGCAGCCAAGACCGTGGGGCCGCCGGGACAGGGGGGTACATTCAGTACTTC.

V is TRBV20-1 and J is TRBJ2-7; D ambiguous. This CDR3 contains 11 residues. V lost 1 base and J 6 bases, leaving 7 bases between the germline ends. From germline, CDR1 is DFQATT and CDR2 SNEGSKA (reference sequence). In nucleotides, the CDR3 is TGCAGTGCTAGAGCGGTTCCCGAGCAGTACTTC. The encoded protein is CSARAVPEQYF.

CDR3 in DNA: TGTGCCAGCAGCTTGATGGACAGGGGCCTAGGAGGCTACACCTTC. Amino acid sequence: CASSLMDRGLGGYTF. V gene TRBV5-8 combines with J gene TRBJ1-2, with TRBD1 identical over 9 bases. Germline V lookup: CDR1 SGHTS, CDR2 YDEGEE. J gave up 8 bases and V 1 base, and 9 bases lay outside the gene matches. The CDR3 has 15 residues.

The chain combines TRBV27 with TRBJ1-6, with 8 bases that match TRBD1. The CDR3 extends over 14 amino acids. J lost 12 bases, V lost 6 bases, and 10 bases had no gene match. Germline CDR1 is MNHEY and CDR2 is SMNVEV (reference sequence). CDR3 sequence (DNA): TGTGCCAGCAGCTTCTTATCAGGGGGCCAACCCCTCCACTTT. This codes for CASSFLSGGQPLHF.

This sequence joins TRBV7-9 and TRBJ2-7; 7 nucleotides line up with TRBD1. V gave up 5 bases and J gave up 5 bases; unmatched junction bases: 6. This CDR3 has 13 residues. Germline CDR1 and CDR2: SEHNR and FQNEAQ (reference sequence). The chain's CDR3 is CASSTRGPDEQYF. For the CDR3, the DNA is TGTGCCAGCAGCACTAGGGGGCCGGACGAGCAGTACTTC.

V usage is TRBV4-1 and J usage is TRBJ2-1, with D possibly TRBD1 on 6 matching bases. Deletions cut 0 bases from V and 5 bases from J, with 11 bases between. The CDR3 loop spans 15 amino acids. CDR1 and CDR2 (germline): MGHRA, YSYEKL. Here the CDR3 reads CASSQDWGQHNEQFF. The DNA of the CDR3 is TGCGCCAGCAGCCAAGATTGGGGACAACACAATGAGCAGTTCTTC.

This chain links TRBV20-1 with TRBJ1-3; D is undetermined. This CDR3 is 11 amino acids long. V dropped 6 bases and J dropped 3 bases, with 6 bases sitting between them. Germline V lookup: CDR1 DFQATT, CDR2 SNEGSKA (reference sequence). CDR3 in DNA: TGCAGTGCCACCGGTGGAAACACCATATATTTT. Translated, it gives CSATGGNTIYF.

The chain uses TRBV11-2 and TRBJ2-7, with D possibly TRBD2 on 6 matching bases. Trimming took off 5 bases at V and 0 bases at J, with 20 bases between the two ends. The length of the CDR3 is 17 residues. Germline CDR1 is SGHAT and CDR2 is FQNNGV. The CDR3 DNA reads as TGTGCCAGCAGCCGGTACGGGGGTGGACGGAGCTCCTACGAGCAGTACTTC. It is translated as CASSRYGGGRSSYEQYF.

The chain uses TRBV19 and TRBJ1-5; perhaps TRBD1 as D (6 bases). V was pared by 4 bases and J by 3 bases, with 16 bases between. The CDR3 contains 16 residues. The germline CDR1 and CDR2 sequences are LNHDA and SQIVND (reference sequence). CDR3 amino acids: CASSKGGLGNNQPQHF. For the CDR3, the DNA is TGTGCCAGTAGTAAGGGGGGGTTGGGAAACAATCAGCCCCAGCATTTT. Filled out from reference TRBV19 and TRBJ1-5, the complete variable domain reads DGGITQSPKYLFRKEGQNVTLSCEQNLNHDAMYWYRQDPGQGLRLIYYSQIVNDFQKGDIAEGYSVSREKKESFPLTVTSAQKNPTAFYLCASSKGGLGNNQPQHFGDGTRLSIL.

This chain joins TRBV15 and TRBJ1-1, with 11 nucleotides matching TRBD1. Germline loops: CDR1 LNHNV, CDR2 YYDKDF (reference sequence). The CDR3 runs to 15 residues. The junction had 4 bases not matched to a gene; V was cut back by 1 base and J by 6 bases. CDR3 DNA: TGTGCCACCAGCAGAGTGGGACAGGGGGACGCTGAAGCTTTCTTT. This encodes CATSRVGQGDAEAFF.

In its sample, this clone was seen once. The chain is built from TRBV5-5 and TRBJ1-6, with 8 bases that match TRBD1. This CDR3 region has 16 residues. Germline V CDR1 and CDR2: SGHKS, YYEKEE (reference sequence). J lost 3 bases, V lost 5 bases, and 7 bases had no gene match. CDR3 loop: CASREGQAIYNSPLHF. The CDR3 DNA reads as TGTGCCAGCAGAGAGGGACAGGCGATCTATAATTCACCCCTCCACTTT.

The rearrangement uses TRBV4-1 and TRBJ2-7, with TRBD1 as a possible D gene (7 bases). CDR3 length: 18 amino acids. Germline assignment: CDR1 MGHRA and CDR2 YSYEKL. The V and J ends lost 0 bases and 1 base respectively, with 19 bases between them. The CDR3 DNA reads as TGCGCCAGCAGCCAAGATCAAAGGAGGACAGGACTATCCTACGAGCAGTACTTC. This translates into CASSQDQRRTGLSYEQYF.

The chain is built from TRBV10-2 and TRBJ2-7, with 7 bases that match TRBD1. The germline V gene has CDR1 WSHSY and CDR2 SAAADI. J gave up 0 bases and V 6 bases, and 2 bases lay outside the gene matches. CDR3 length equals 13 residues. DNA for the CDR3: TGCGCCAGCAGGAGACAGGGCTCCTACGAGCAGTACTTC. Protein product: CASRRQGSYEQYF.

V usage is TRBV9 and J usage is TRBJ1-6, with a possible D match to TRBD1 (6 bases). This CDR3 is built from 14 residues. Germline assignment: CDR1 SGDLS and CDR2 YYNGEE. V shed 3 bases and J shed 10 bases, with 14 bases lying between them. The CDR3 DNA reads as TGTGCCAGCAGCGCCGACAGGTGGGGCTCACCCCTCCACTTT. This codes for CASSADRWGSPLHF.

The rearrangement joins TRBV7-9 to TRBJ2-5; 9 positions agree with TRBD2. Trimming at V came to 5 bases and at J to 5 bases, leaving 9 bases not matched to a gene. This CDR3 has 15 amino acids. Germline assignment: CDR1 SEHNR and CDR2 FQNEAQ (reference sequence). CDR3 amino acids: CASSAEGLARETQYF. The CDR3 DNA reads as TGTGCCAGCAGCGCCGAAGGACTAGCGAGGGAGACCCAGTACTTC.